Shown below are 18 T cell receptor beta chains from a single sample sequenced in a study of blood T cell repertoires in COVID-19. Produced via immunoSEQ multiplex PCR; TCRdb's table is partial and in-frame only. Of about 250,000 clones detected, around 89% appear once; the ten largest clones hold around 0.84%. The specimen was peripheral blood. These receptors originate from a man younger than 45 with acute or convalescent COVID-19.

V gene TRBV30 combines with J gene TRBJ2-3; D gene ambiguous. Germline values: CDR1 GTSNPN, CDR2 SVGIG (reference sequence). This CDR3 region has 15 residues. V dropped 1 base and J dropped 0 bases, with 11 bases sitting between them. CDR3 sequence (DNA): TGTGCCTGGAGTGGAGGCGGCAGAAGCACAGATACGCAGTATTTT. Its translation is CAWSGGGRSTDTQYF. Full variable domain (outside the CDR3, taken from reference TRBV30 and TRBJ2-3): SQTIHQWPATLVQPVGSPLSLECTVEGTSNPNLYWYRQAAGRGLQLLFYSVGIGQISSEVPQNLSASRPQDRQFILSSKKLLLSDSGFYLCAWSGGGRSTDTQYFGPGTRLTVL.

About this clone: The sample contains more than one DNA sequence encoding this CDR3. The CDR3 here is CASSSGQGNYGYTF. CDR3 DNA sequence: TGTGCCAGCAGTTCGGGACAGGGCAACTATGGCTACACCTTC. This chain links TRBV28 with TRBJ1-2, with 9 bases that match TRBD1. Looked up from germline, CDR1 is MDHEN and CDR2 is SYDVKM. The junction had 2 bases not matched to a gene; V was cut back by 4 bases and J by 2 bases. CDR3 size: 14 residues.

This clone was seen more than once but under ten times. This rearrangement joins TRBV29-1 to TRBJ2-7; the D gene is possibly TRBD1 (5 bases). CDR1 is SQVTM and CDR2 is ANQGSEA in the germline V gene. The CDR3 sequence is 11 residues long. The V and J ends lost 6 bases and 7 bases respectively, with 13 bases between them. The CDR3 region is CSVLTVWEQYF. In DNA, the CDR3 is TGCAGCGTACTGACAGTGTGGGAGCAGTACTTC.

This clone has more than one count but fewer than ten. The V call is TRBV10-1, the J call TRBJ1-1, with D perhaps matching TRBD1 (5 bases). The length of the CDR3 is 13 residues. V gave up 5 bases and J gave up 8 bases, with 15 bases separating them. From germline, CDR1 is WNHNN and CDR2 SYGVQD (reference sequence). The DNA of the CDR3 is TGCGCCAGCAGTATAGGTGGGGCAGCCGAAGCTTTCTTT. This codes for CASSIGGAAEAFF.

This clone was found once. A read error may account for a junction end that differs from germline. The genes are TRBV4-1 and TRBJ1-2; D gene ambiguous. From germline, CDR1 is MGHRA and CDR2 YSYEKL. The CDR3 has 12 residues. CDR3 DNA sequence: TGCGCCAGCAGCCAAGATGGGAGGTTTCTGTCCTTC. Its protein product is CASSQDGRFLSF.

For the CDR3, the DNA is TGTGCCATAAGCCGGGGGTCCCAAGAGACCCAGTACTTC. It yields the protein CAISRGSQETQYF. The gene calls are TRBV10-3 and TRBJ2-5, with D perhaps matching TRBD2 (6 bases). The CDR3 is 13 residues long. Germline V gene data show CDR1 as ENHRY and CDR2 as SYGVKD. Trimming stripped 9 bases from V and 1 base from J, with 12 bases between.

This clone came up once. This sequence joins TRBV19 and TRBJ2-2; TRBD1 matches 7 bases. This CDR3 spans 15 amino acids. The trim removed 6 bases at V and 1 base at J, leaving 5 bases unmatched. The germline CDR1 and CDR2 sequences are LNHDA and SQIVND (reference sequence). CDR3 region: CASRPGQLNTGELFF. Here the CDR3 DNA reads TGTGCCAGTAGACCGGGACAGCTGAACACCGGGGAGCTGTTTTTT.

The V and J genes are TRBV6-4 and TRBJ2-1; no firm D call. Germline assignment: CDR1 MRHNA and CDR2 SNTAGT. Trimming shortened V by 2 bases and J by 4 bases, and 6 bases separated the two germline ends. There are 13 residues in the CDR3. CDR3 DNA: TGTGCCAGCAGTGACGGCAGATACAATGAGCAGTTCTTC. Protein sequence: CASSDGRYNEQFF.

The rearrangement links TRBV1 to TRBJ2-7; the table calls TRBD1, which could not be checked here. TRBV1 is a pseudogene locus. The CDR3 extends over 16 amino acids. CDR3 DNA sequence: TGCACCAGCAGCCAAGATCAGTTGGACATCATCCACGAGCAGTACTTC. Translation: CTSSQDQLDIIHEQYF.

V usage is TRBV3-1 (or the pseudogene TRBV3-2) and J usage is TRBJ2-1; TRBD2 agrees at 9 bases. Germline CDR1 reads LGHDT; CDR2 reads YNNKEL (reference sequence). Trimming at V came to 1 base and at J to 5 bases, leaving 12 bases not matched to a gene. The CDR3 loop spans 18 amino acids. CDR3 loop: CASSQGYSAGGNHNEQFF. The CDR3, as DNA: TGTGCCAGCAGCCAAGGCTACTCGGCGGGGGGGAATCACAATGAGCAGTTCTTC.

CDR3 sequence: CASSQVGSGVEPQHF. CDR3 bases: TGCGCCAGCAGCCAAGTTGGGTCAGGGGTTGAGCCCCAGCATTTT. The chain couples TRBV4-1 to TRBJ1-5; the D gene is possibly TRBD1 (6 bases). Germline loops: CDR1 MGHRA, CDR2 YSYEKL. Deletions cut 1 base from V and 8 bases from J, with 15 bases between. The CDR3 is made up of 15 amino acids.

The chain carries TRBV11-3 and TRBJ1-5; no definite D call. The V gene lost 2 bases and the J gene lost 2 bases, with 10 bases spanning the gap. The CDR3 totals 15 residues. Germline lookup yields CDR1 SGHNT and CDR2 YENEEA. This CDR3 is CASSLPKSGNQPQHF. The CDR3 nucleotides read TGTGCCAGCAGCTTACCCAAGAGCGGCAATCAGCCCCAGCATTTT.

This clone has a single count. The rearrangement uses TRBV12-3 or TRBV12-4 and TRBJ2-7; 7 nucleotides line up with TRBD1. V shed 8 bases and J 6 bases; nucleotides not matched to a gene: 7. The CDR3 extends over 12 amino acids. The CDR3 loop reads CASWDRLGEQYF. In nucleotides, the CDR3 is TGTGCCAGCTGGGACAGACTCGGCGAGCAGTACTTC.

The chain employs TRBV5-1 and TRBJ2-3; D gene uncertain. The germline V gene has CDR1 SGHRS and CDR2 YFSETQ. Trimming cost V 0 bases and J 5 bases, with 4 bases left between them. CDR3 length: 12 amino acids. CDR3: CASSLAGDTQYF. The CDR3 DNA reads as TGCGCCAGCAGCTTGGCCGGAGATACGCAGTATTTT.

The chain recombines TRBV19 with TRBJ1-2; 9 bases match TRBD1. Germline CDR1 and CDR2: LNHDA and SQIVND (reference sequence). This CDR3 region has 15 residues. V gave up 7 bases and J gave up 0 bases; unmatched junction bases: 6. CDR3 sequence (DNA): TGTGCCAGTACTGACAGGGGGGTAGCTAACTATGGCTACACCTTC. This gives the protein CASTDRGVANYGYTF.

The rearrangement uses TRBV7-9 and TRBJ1-2, with 9 bases identical to TRBD1. CDR3 length equals 14 residues. Trimming cost V 6 bases and J 0 bases; bases outside gene matches: 2. Germline V gene data show CDR1 as SEHNR and CDR2 as FQNEAQ (reference sequence). The CDR3 region is CASSGQGTNYGYTF. The DNA for the CDR3 is TGTGCCAGCAGTGGACAGGGGACTAACTATGGCTACACCTTC.

The chain joins TRBV11-3 to TRBJ2-5; 7 positions match TRBD1. The junction had 4 bases not matched to a gene; V was cut back by 1 base and J by 2 bases. Germline CDR1 reads SGHNT; CDR2 reads YENEEA. There are 15 residues in the CDR3. CDR3 region: CASSLGGTEQETQYF. The DNA of the CDR3 is TGTGCCAGCAGCTTAGGAGGGACAGAGCAAGAGACCCAGTACTTC.

The V gene is TRBV7-3, the J gene TRBJ2-1, with 7 bases aligning to TRBD2. The CDR3 runs to 15 residues. J was trimmed by 4 bases and V by 2 bases; bases with no gene match: 5. CDR1 and CDR2 from the germline V gene are SGHTA and FQGTGA. CDR3 loop: CASSLLTAGYNEQFF. The CDR3 nucleotides are TGTGCCAGCAGCTTACTGACAGCGGGATACAATGAGCAGTTCTTC.